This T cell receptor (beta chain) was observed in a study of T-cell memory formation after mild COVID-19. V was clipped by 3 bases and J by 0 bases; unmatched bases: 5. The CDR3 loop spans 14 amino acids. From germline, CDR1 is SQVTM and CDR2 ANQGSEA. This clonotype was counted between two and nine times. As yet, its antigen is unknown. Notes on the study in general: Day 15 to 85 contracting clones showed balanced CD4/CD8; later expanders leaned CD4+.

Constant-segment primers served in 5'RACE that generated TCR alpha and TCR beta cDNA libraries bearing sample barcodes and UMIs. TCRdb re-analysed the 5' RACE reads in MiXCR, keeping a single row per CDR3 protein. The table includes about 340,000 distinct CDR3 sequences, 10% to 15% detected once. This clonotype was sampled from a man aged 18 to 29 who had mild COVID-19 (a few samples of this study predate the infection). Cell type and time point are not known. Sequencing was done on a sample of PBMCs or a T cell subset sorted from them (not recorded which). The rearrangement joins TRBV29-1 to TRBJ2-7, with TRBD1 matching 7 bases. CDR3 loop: CSVENRGSSYEQYF. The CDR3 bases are TGCAGCGTTGAGAACAGGGGTAGCTCCTACGAGCAGTACTTC.